Below, 28 T cell receptor beta chains from the same sample are listed, as sequenced in a study of cytomegalovirus exposure and HLA in healthy donors. The PCR had 60 Vbeta and 13 Jbeta primers. The repertoire was sequenced with immunoSEQ multiplex PCR; TCRdb's copy has only in-frame clones and lacks some. The profile covers about 160,000 clones, with about two thirds appearing a single time and more than 2.5% taken by the ten largest. Sequencing was performed on PBMCs. These receptors originate from a woman aged 25-40 years in good health and CMV-seronegative.

The chain employs TRBV28 and TRBJ1-4; the D gene is possibly TRBD1 (5 bases). V gave up 6 bases and J gave up 4 bases, with 12 bases separating them. Germline V gene data show CDR1 as MDHEN and CDR2 as SYDVKM. This CDR3 spans 14 amino acids. Here the CDR3 reads CASRPTAVNEKLFF. CDR3 nucleotides: TGTGCCAGCAGACCGACAGCAGTTAATGAAAAACTGTTTTTT.

The chain uses TRBV7-9 and TRBJ1-2; D is unresolved. Germline loops: CDR1 SEHNR, CDR2 FQNEAQ (reference sequence). Trimming cost V 7 bases and J 1 base, with 7 bases left between them. The CDR3 totals 12 residues. This CDR3 is CASTTGNYGYTF. CDR3 coding DNA: TGTGCCAGCACTACGGGTAACTATGGCTACACCTTC.

The chain is built from TRBV11-2 and TRBJ1-4; TRBD1 matches 7 bases. The CDR3 totals 15 residues. CDR1 is SGHAT, CDR2 FQNNGV, per germline. Trimming at V came to 5 bases and at J to 8 bases, leaving 11 bases not matched to a gene. The CDR3 DNA is TGTGCCAGCAGCACGAGACAGGGAAGTCACGAAAAACTGTTTTTT. Translating gives CASSTRQGSHEKLFF.

The chain has TRBV6-6 and TRBJ2-7, with D perhaps matching TRBD1 (6 bases). V lost 4 bases and J lost 12, with 16 bases in between. From germline, CDR1 is MNHNY and CDR2 SVGAGI (reference sequence). The CDR3 covers 12 residues. The CDR3 DNA follows: TGTGCCAGCAGTTCATTAAACAGGGACCGGTACTTC. Protein product: CASSSLNRDRYF.

This clone has more than one count but fewer than ten. The V gene is TRBV28, the J gene TRBJ1-5; a possible D gene is TRBD1 (5 bases). This CDR3 has 12 residues. The germline gives CDR1 MDHEN, CDR2 SYDVKM. Trimming shortened V by 8 bases and J by 6 bases, and 11 bases separated the two germline ends. The CDR3 region has the DNA TGTGCCAGCGGATCAGGGTTTCAGCCCCAGCATTTT. Translating gives CASGSGFQPQHF.

The genes are TRBV6-1 and TRBJ2-7, with 8 nucleotides matching TRBD2. Looked up from germline, CDR1 is MNHNS and CDR2 is SASEGT. This CDR3 comprises 14 residues. With 4 bases clipped from V and 4 bases from J, the junction kept 6 bases outside the gene matches. CDR3 amino acids: CASSGERGSYEQYF. The CDR3 DNA is TGTGCCAGCAGTGGGGAGCGGGGGAGTTACGAGCAGTACTTC.

The chain recombines TRBV7-9 with TRBJ1-2; no clear D. V was shortened by 9 bases and J by 0 bases, with 11 bases between the two germline ends. This CDR3 is built from 13 residues. Looked up from germline, CDR1 is SEHNR and CDR2 is FQNEAQ (reference sequence). This CDR3 reads CASARVANYGYTF. DNA of the CDR3: TGTGCCAGTGCTCGGGTTGCTAACTATGGCTACACCTTC.

The rearrangement joins TRBV6-6 to TRBJ2-7, with 7 nucleotides matching TRBD1. The junction had 9 bases not matched to a gene; V was cut back by 2 bases and J by 5 bases. CDR3 length: 15 residues. Germline CDR1 and CDR2: MNHNY and SVGAGI (reference sequence). The CDR3 DNA sequence: TGTGCCAGCAGTTACGCCAGGGGGTTATTAAACGAGCAGTACTTC. Translating gives CASSYARGLLNEQYF.

In the case of this clone: Compared with germline, one end of the junction differs, possibly owing to a read error. This rearrangement joins TRBV7-7 to TRBJ2-5; D uncertain. The germline V gene encodes CDR1 SSHAT and CDR2 FNYEAQ (reference sequence). The CDR3 consists of 14 residues. CDR3 region: CASSLASNQETQYF. The DNA of the CDR3 is TGTGCTAGCAGCTTGGCCTCCAACCAAGAGACCCAGTACTTC.

Concerning this clone: Germline is not matched at one junction end, which may reflect a read error. The sample carries other DNA sequences with the same CDR3. The chain uses TRBV10-3 and TRBJ2-3; 7 nucleotides match TRBD2. The CDR3 totals 15 residues. The germline V gene has CDR1 ENHRY and CDR2 SYGVKD. Written as DNA, the CDR3 is TGTGCCATCAGTGAGTCGGCGGGAGTTGCAGATACACAGTATTTT. This codes for CAISESAGVADTQYF.

The gene calls are TRBV30 and TRBJ1-2; no reliable D call. Germline-derived CDR1 and CDR2 are GTSNPN and SVGIG (reference sequence). Trimming took 4 bases from V and 7 from J, leaving 13 bases between them. CDR3 length: 12 amino acids. The CDR3 DNA follows: TGTGCCTGGACAGTTAATTTCCGTGGCTACACCTTC. Residues: CAWTVNFRGYTF.

A note on this clone: One end of the junction is discordant with germline, which a read error may explain. J is TRBJ2-1 and V is TRBV9, with 7 positions matching TRBD2. Germline assignment: CDR1 SGDLS and CDR2 YYNGEE. This CDR3 is built from 14 residues. CDR3 nucleotides: TGTGCCTGCAGCTCCGGACTAGACTACAATGAGCAGTTCTTC. Translated, it gives CACSSGLDYNEQFF.

The chain has TRBV7-2 and TRBJ2-5, with D perhaps matching TRBD1 (7 bases). Looked up from germline, CDR1 is SGHTA and CDR2 is FQGNSA. The CDR3 totals 16 residues. Trimming removed 1 base from V and 5 bases from J, with 17 bases in between. The chain's CDR3 is CASSLGRDSRWETQYF. DNA for the CDR3: TGTGCCAGCAGCTTAGGGAGGGACAGCCGATGGGAGACCCAGTACTTC.

This clone was detected a few times. CDR3: CASNVGTSDTDTQYF. DNA for the CDR3: TGTGCCAGCAATGTTGGCACATCAGACACAGATACGCAGTATTTT. The chain has TRBV28 and TRBJ2-3, with unresolved D. Looked up from germline, CDR1 is MDHEN and CDR2 is SYDVKM. This CDR3 has 15 residues. Trimming removed 7 bases from V and 2 bases from J, with 16 bases in between.

The V and J genes are TRBV4-2 and TRBJ2-3, with 14 bases fitting TRBD2. The J segment lost 1 base and the V segment lost 3 bases, leaving 6 bases of the junction unmatched. This CDR3 is built from 18 residues. The germline CDR1 and CDR2 sequences are LGHNA and YNFKEQ. The CDR3 spells CASSQAGTSGGGTDTQYF. CDR3 bases: TGTGCCAGCAGCCAGGCCGGGACTAGCGGGGGAGGCACAGATACGCAGTATTTT.

Remarks on this clone: An end of the junction differs from the germline gene, which may be a read error. The chain couples TRBV27 to TRBJ1-6; D is unclear. The CDR3 is 13 amino acids. Germline CDR1 reads MNHEY; CDR2 reads SMNVEV (reference sequence). CDR3 sequence: CACSVAVSSPLHF. The CDR3 nucleotides read TGTGCCTGCAGTGTGGCAGTTTCTTCACCCCTCCACTTT.

The V gene is TRBV29-1, the J gene TRBJ2-7; TRBD1 agrees at 7 bases. CDR1 and CDR2 (germline): SQVTM, ANQGSEA. Trimming cost V 4 bases and J 6 bases; bases outside gene matches: 9. The CDR3 is made up of 13 amino acids. This chain's CDR3 is CSVARDRVGEQYF. The CDR3 nucleotides read TGCAGCGTTGCCCGCGACAGGGTTGGCGAGCAGTACTTC.

The chain employs TRBV29-1 and TRBJ2-2; 8 nucleotides align to TRBD1. After removal of 6 bases from V and 7 bases from J, the junction contained 10 bases not matched to a gene. The CDR3 spans 14 residues. Germline values: CDR1 SQVTM, CDR2 ANQGSEA. The CDR3 sequence is CSVARQGKVGELFF. The CDR3 DNA reads TGCAGCGTAGCGAGACAGGGGAAGGTCGGGGAGCTGTTTTTT.

The rearrangement links TRBV25-1 to TRBJ1-2, with TRBD1 matching 9 bases. V trimming: 4 bases; J trimming: 5 bases; junction bases outside the gene matches: 11. The CDR3 is made up of 16 amino acids. CDR1 and CDR2 (germline): MGHDK, SYGVNS. DNA of the CDR3: TGTGCCAGCAGTGGAATGTACGGACAGGGGTTTTATGGCTACACCTTC. Amino acid sequence: CASSGMYGQGFYGYTF.

Remarks on this clone: The junction departs from the called germline gene at one end, perhaps through a read error. The chain's CDR3 is CASGFGQSVYGYTF. CDR3 DNA: TGTGCCAGCGGTTTTGGACAGAGCGTCTATGGCTACACCTTC. The chain carries TRBV27 and TRBJ1-2; D is possibly TRBD1 (6 bases). This CDR3 spans 14 amino acids. From germline, CDR1 is MNHEY and CDR2 SMNVEV (reference sequence).

This clone appeared a few times. This chain joins TRBV7-9 and TRBJ2-2, with 8 bases identical to TRBD1. Germline CDR1 is SEHNR and CDR2 is FQNEAQ (reference sequence). The CDR3 has 16 amino acids. Trimming at V came to 5 bases and at J to 4 bases, leaving 9 bases not matched to a gene. The CDR3 DNA is TGTGCCAGCAGCCATCAAACAGGGGGGTCCACCGGGGAGCTGTTTTTT. Its protein is CASSHQTGGSTGELFF.

The chain carries TRBV7-2 and TRBJ2-7, with TRBD2 matching over 10 bases. Unmatched junction bases numbered 3, after V lost 5 bases and J lost 2 bases. The CDR3 sequence is 14 residues long. Germline loops: CDR1 SGHTA, CDR2 FQGNSA. CDR3 nucleotide sequence: TGTGCCAGCAGCATTAGCGGGGGGACCTACGAGCAGTACTTC. It specifies CASSISGGTYEQYF.

The chain is built from TRBV4-3 and TRBJ1-4; D not certain. Germline V lookup: CDR1 LGHNA, CDR2 YSLEER. CDR3 length: 15 residues. V shed 0 bases and J shed 3 bases, with 8 bases lying between them. CDR3 nucleotide sequence: TGCGCCAGCAGCCAAGATGGGAGGGCTAATGAAAAACTGTTTTTT. Its protein is CASSQDGRANEKLFF.

The V call is TRBV9, the J call TRBJ2-1; 7 nucleotides line up with TRBD2. Germline CDR1 is SGDLS and CDR2 is YYNGEE. The CDR3 covers 16 residues. Germline trimming cut 1 base from V and 4 bases from J; bases unmatched to any gene: 8. CDR3 in DNA: TGTGCCAGCAGCGTAAATACCGGGACTATATACAATGAGCAGTTCTTC. Its protein is CASSVNTGTIYNEQFF.

The chain employs TRBV6-1 and TRBJ2-5, with D perhaps TRBD2 (6 bases). Trimming took 4 bases from V and 1 from J, leaving 7 bases between them. The CDR3 totals 13 residues. CDR1 MNHNS and CDR2 SASEGT come from the germline V gene. The CDR3 loop reads CASSAGAQETQYF. In DNA, the CDR3 is TGTGCCAGCAGTGCGGGAGCCCAAGAGACCCAGTACTTC.

The chain employs TRBV28 and TRBJ2-7; no firm D call. Germline V gene sequence: CDR1 MDHEN, CDR2 SYDVKM. CDR3 length: 12 amino acids. Between the trimmed V and J ends, which lost 6 bases and 2 bases, there was a span of 8 bases. This chain's CDR3 is CASSPFPYEQYF. CDR3 DNA: TGTGCCAGCAGCCCTTTCCCCTACGAGCAGTACTTC. The complete variable domain, with remaining parts taken from reference TRBV28 and TRBJ2-7, reads DVKVTQSSRYLVKRTGEKVFLECVQDMDHENMFWYRQDPGLGLRLIYFSYDVKMKEKGDIPEGYSVSREKKERFSLILESASTNQTSMYLCASSPFPYEQYFGPGTRLTVT.

The chain recombines TRBV4-1 with TRBJ1-1, with a possible D match to TRBD1 (6 bases). The CDR3 runs 15 residues. Per germline, CDR1 MGHRA and CDR2 YSYEKL. V lost 6 bases to trimming and J lost 4 bases, with 18 bases between them. The chain's CDR3 is CASSRSQGGGTEAFF. The CDR3 nucleotides read TGCGCCAGCAGTCGATCACAGGGCGGTGGCACTGAAGCTTTCTTT.

This chain connects TRBV6-1 to TRBJ1-5; 7 nucleotides match TRBD1. This CDR3 has 14 amino acids. Germline values: CDR1 MNHNS, CDR2 SASEGT. Unmatched junction bases numbered 5, after V lost 4 bases and J lost 5 bases. CDR3 amino acids: CASSVRQGDQPQHF. CDR3 nucleotide sequence: TGTGCCAGCAGTGTGCGACAGGGCGATCAGCCCCAGCATTTT.